These 2 T cell receptor beta chains were all obtained from the same sample, sequenced in a study of blood T cell repertoires in COVID-19. Sequencing was performed with immunoSEQ multiplex PCR; in TCRdb, only in-frame clones are kept and a portion is missing. The table includes a few hundred thousand clones, roughly 85% detected once. Sequencing was carried out using peripheral blood. The receptors come from a young woman with acute or convalescent COVID-19.

The J gene is TRBJ2-1, the V gene TRBV24-1, with D perhaps TRBD2 (6 bases). Trimming took 1 base from V and 6 from J, leaving 12 bases between them. The CDR3 extends over 15 amino acids. Germline lookup yields CDR1 KGHDR and CDR2 SFDVKD. The CDR3 protein is CATSDFSGGSNEQFF. The CDR3 nucleotides are TGTGCCACCAGTGATTTCAGTGGAGGGTCCAATGAGCAGTTCTTC.

The chain is built from TRBV7-8 and TRBJ2-5, with TRBD1 matching over 9 bases. V was clipped by 5 bases and J by 2 bases; unmatched bases: 9. CDR3 size: 16 residues. Germline CDR1 is SGHVS and CDR2 is FQNEAQ. The CDR3 spells CASSQTDRGGQETQYF. The CDR3 nucleotides are TGTGCCAGCAGCCAAACGGACAGGGGTGGGCAAGAGACCCAGTACTTC.